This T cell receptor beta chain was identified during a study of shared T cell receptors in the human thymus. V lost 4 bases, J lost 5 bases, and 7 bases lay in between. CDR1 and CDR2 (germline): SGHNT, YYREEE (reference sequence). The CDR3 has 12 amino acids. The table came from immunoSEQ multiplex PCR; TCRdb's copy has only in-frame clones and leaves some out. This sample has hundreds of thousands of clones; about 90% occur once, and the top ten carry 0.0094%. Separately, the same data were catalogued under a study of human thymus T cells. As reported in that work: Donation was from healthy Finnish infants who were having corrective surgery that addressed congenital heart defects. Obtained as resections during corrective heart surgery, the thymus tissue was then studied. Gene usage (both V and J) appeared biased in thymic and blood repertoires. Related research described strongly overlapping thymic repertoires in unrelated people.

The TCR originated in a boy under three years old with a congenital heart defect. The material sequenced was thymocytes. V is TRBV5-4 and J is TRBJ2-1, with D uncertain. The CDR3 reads CASSELHNEQFF. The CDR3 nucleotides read TGTGCCAGCAGCGAACTACACAATGAGCAGTTCTTC. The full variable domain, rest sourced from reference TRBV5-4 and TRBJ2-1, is ETGVTQSPTHLIKTRGQQVTLRCSSQSGHNTVSWYQQALGQGPQFIFQYYREEENGRGNFPPRFSGLQFPNYSSELNVNALELDDSALYLCASSELHNEQFFGPGTRLTVL.